These 19 T cell receptor beta chains were all obtained from the same sample, sequenced in a study of blood T cell repertoires in COVID-19. Assay used: immunoSEQ multiplex PCR; TCRdb lists only in-frame clones, some missing. The sample includes approximately 140,000 clones, almost 85% seen only once; the top ten take 3% to 3.5%. The sequencing input was PBMCs or T cells enriched from blood (not recorded which). Receptors originate from a woman in her 50s with acute COVID-19.

The V and J genes are TRBV11-2 and TRBJ1-6; possibly TRBD1 for D (6 bases). V was trimmed by 2 bases and J by 4 bases, leaving 9 bases between them. The CDR3 is 15 amino acids. Germline lookup yields CDR1 SGHAT and CDR2 FQNNGV. In DNA form, the CDR3 reads TGTGCCAGCAGCTTATCGGACAGTTATAATTCACCCCTCCACTTT. This codes for CASSLSDSYNSPLHF. Supplemented by reference TRBV11-2 and TRBJ1-6, the full variable domain reads EAGVAQSPRYKIIEKRQSVAFWCNPISGHATLYWYQQILGQGPKLLIQFQNNGVVDDSQLPKDRFSAERLKGVDSTLKIQPAKLEDSAVYLCASSLSDSYNSPLHFGNGTRLTVT.

The V call is TRBV7-2, the J call TRBJ2-1, with 9 bases fitting TRBD2. CDR3 length equals 18 residues. V shed 1 base, J shed 0 bases, and the junction held 7 bases outside the gene matches. Germline loops: CDR1 SGHTA, CDR2 FQGNSA. DNA for the CDR3: TGTGCCAGCAGCTTAGTGTCTAGCGGGAAAAGCTCCTACAATGAGCAGTTCTTC. Residues: CASSLVSSGKSSYNEQFF.

The chain is built from TRBV28 and TRBJ1-5; D unresolved. The CDR3 sequence is 13 residues long. The V gene lost 7 bases and the J gene lost 6 bases, with 13 bases spanning the gap. Germline assignment: CDR1 MDHEN and CDR2 SYDVKM. In DNA form, the CDR3 reads TGTGCCAGCACCAGCGGGGTAGGTCAGCCCCAGCATTTT. Translation gives CASTSGVGQPQHF.

CDR3 sequence (DNA): TGCGCCAGCAGCCAAGTTCGGACAGGGGAGGCTGGGGCCAACGTCCTGACTTTC. This codes for CASSQVRTGEAGANVLTF. This chain connects TRBV4-3 to TRBJ2-6; 9 bases align to TRBD1. Losses at the gene ends were 1 base for V and 2 bases for J; bases not matched to a gene: 6. This CDR3 comprises 18 residues. CDR1 is LGHNA, CDR2 YSLEER, per germline.

The CDR3 DNA is TGTGCCAGCAGCCCAGAGGGTTTTTCAACCGGGGAGCTGTTTTTT. It yields the protein CASSPEGFSTGELFF. The J gene is TRBJ2-2, the V gene TRBV7-8; tentative D call: TRBD2 (5 bases). The ends were cut back, 5 bases at V and 5 bases at J, with 15 bases in the middle. CDR1 is SGHVS and CDR2 is FQNEAQ in the germline V gene. The CDR3 sequence is 15 residues long.

This chain connects TRBV9 to TRBJ1-1; D unresolved. This CDR3 has 14 amino acids. The V and J ends lost 0 bases and 4 bases respectively, with 10 bases between them. Per germline, CDR1 SGDLS and CDR2 YYNGEE. The CDR3 coding sequence is TGTGCCAGCAGCGTAGTCTCGGGAGGCACTGAAGCTTTCTTT. Protein: CASSVVSGGTEAFF.

The chain combines TRBV7-9 with TRBJ2-7, with 14 bases aligning to TRBD2. V shed 5 bases and J 6 bases; nucleotides not matched to a gene: 9. There are 16 residues in the CDR3. Germline values: CDR1 SEHNR, CDR2 FQNEAQ (reference sequence). CDR3 in DNA: TGTGCCAGCAGCCCTCAGGGACTAGCGGGAGCATCCGAGCAGTACTTC. Its protein is CASSPQGLAGASEQYF.

The gene calls are TRBV3-1 (or the pseudogene TRBV3-2) and TRBJ2-2; tentatively, D is TRBD1 (5 bases). Per germline, CDR1 LGHDT and CDR2 YNNKEL (reference sequence). The CDR3 runs 15 residues. Trimming removed 5 bases from V and 1 base from J, with 11 bases in between. For the CDR3, the DNA is TGTGCCAGCAGCAGAAGACAGCAGAACACCGGGGAGCTGTTTTTT. Its translation is CASSRRQQNTGELFF.

V and J are TRBV19 and TRBJ1-4; D might be TRBD1 (6 bases). The CDR3 spans 13 residues. Deletions cut 8 bases from V and 7 bases from J, with 14 bases between. The germline V gene has CDR1 LNHDA and CDR2 SQIVND (reference sequence). CDR3 loop: CASGRGQTEKLFF. The CDR3 coding sequence is TGTGCCAGTGGGAGGGGACAAACTGAAAAACTGTTTTTT.

The rearrangement uses TRBV4-3 and TRBJ2-7, with a possible D match to TRBD2 (5 bases). The V end lost 0 bases, the J end lost 1 base, and 16 bases lay between the germline ends. The CDR3 runs 17 residues. Germline V CDR1 and CDR2: LGHNA, YSLEER. CDR3 DNA sequence: TGCGCCAGCAGCCAAGAGGACGGGGTCGATAAATCCTACGAGCAGTACTTC. Protein: CASSQEDGVDKSYEQYF.

This chain uses TRBV19 with TRBJ1-2, with 12 positions matching TRBD1. CDR3 length: 14 amino acids. Germline V gives CDR1 LNHDA, CDR2 SQIVND (reference sequence). V lost 3 bases, J lost 7 bases, and 3 bases stayed unmatched. DNA of the CDR3: TGTGCCAGTAGTATGGGACAGGGGGCGATTGGCTACACCTTC. Its protein is CASSMGQGAIGYTF.

This clone was seen more than once but under ten times. The CDR3 end shows no conserved phenylalanine or tryptophan, and so a read error is likely. Because the CDR3's place on the DNA is in doubt, the DNA is left out and the CDR3 is given as listed by TCRdb. The V and J genes are TRBV19 and TRBJ1-2; the table's D call of TRBD1 was not tested on the DNA. The CDR3 extends over 11 residues, inclusive of both ends. The germline V gene encodes CDR1 LNHDA and CDR2 SQIVND (reference sequence). CDR3: CASSLDSRPVL.

The chain recombines TRBV9 with TRBJ2-3; 10 bases agree with TRBD2. This CDR3 spans 15 amino acids. Looked up from germline, CDR1 is SGDLS and CDR2 is YYNGEE. With V trimmed by 5 bases and J by 2 bases, 5 bases remained unmatched. The CDR3 coding sequence is TGTGCCAGCAGTCCCGGGACTAGCGTCACAGATACGCAGTATTTT. Encoded protein: CASSPGTSVTDTQYF.

This clone was counted a few times. The J gene is TRBJ1-5, the V gene TRBV28; the match to TRBD1 covers 8 bases. Trimming removed 1 base from V and 1 base from J; junction bases left unmatched: 0. The CDR3 is 15 amino acids. The germline V gene has CDR1 MDHEN and CDR2 SYDVKM. The chain's CDR3 is CASSLSGGSNQPQHF. The CDR3 region has the DNA TGTGCCAGCAGTTTATCAGGGGGCAGCAATCAGCCCCAGCATTTT.

V usage is TRBV7-6 and J usage is TRBJ2-7; tentatively, D is TRBD2 (5 bases). Deletions cut 5 bases from V and 2 bases from J, with 13 bases between. The CDR3 runs 14 residues. Looked up from germline, CDR1 is SGHVS and CDR2 is FNYEAQ. The DNA of the CDR3 is TGTGCCAGCAGCAGAGGACGGGGAACCTACGAGCAGTACTTC. Translating it yields CASSRGRGTYEQYF.

The chain carries TRBV9 and TRBJ2-1, with 8 bases aligning to TRBD2. The CDR3 runs 16 residues. Germline V CDR1 and CDR2: SGDLS, YYNGEE. Trimming cost V 6 bases and J 4 bases; bases outside gene matches: 12. DNA of the CDR3: TGTGCCAGCACCCAACGTCGATTAGCGGGGTACAATGAGCAGTTCTTC. The encoded protein is CASTQRRLAGYNEQFF.

This clone came up a few times. V usage is TRBV2 and J usage is TRBJ2-7; TRBD1 aligns across 9 bases. Germline-derived CDR1 and CDR2 are SNHLY and FYNNEI. This CDR3 is built from 15 residues. Trimming took 6 bases from V and 3 from J; bases not matched to a gene: 9. CDR3 residues: CASRGQGGRFYEQYF. In nucleotides, the CDR3 is TGTGCCAGCAGGGGACAGGGAGGCAGATTCTACGAGCAGTACTTC.

CDR3 coding DNA: TGTGCCACCAGCCCCGGACAGGGCGAGGAAAAACTGTTTTTT. It codes for CATSPGQGEEKLFF. V usage is TRBV15 and J usage is TRBJ1-4, with TRBD1 identical over 8 bases. Germline V lookup: CDR1 LNHNV, CDR2 YYDKDF (reference sequence). J lost 8 bases, V lost 5 bases, and 7 bases had no gene match. CDR3 size: 14 residues.

This clone showed up just a few times. V usage is TRBV3-1 (or the pseudogene TRBV3-2) and J usage is TRBJ2-7; D is possibly TRBD2 (6 bases). The V and J ends lost 0 bases and 6 bases respectively, with 12 bases between them. Per germline, CDR1 LGHDT and CDR2 YNNKEL (reference sequence). The CDR3 has 14 residues. The CDR3 here is CASSQDLGRREQYF. DNA for the CDR3: TGTGCCAGCAGCCAAGACTTGGGGAGGCGCGAGCAGTACTTC.